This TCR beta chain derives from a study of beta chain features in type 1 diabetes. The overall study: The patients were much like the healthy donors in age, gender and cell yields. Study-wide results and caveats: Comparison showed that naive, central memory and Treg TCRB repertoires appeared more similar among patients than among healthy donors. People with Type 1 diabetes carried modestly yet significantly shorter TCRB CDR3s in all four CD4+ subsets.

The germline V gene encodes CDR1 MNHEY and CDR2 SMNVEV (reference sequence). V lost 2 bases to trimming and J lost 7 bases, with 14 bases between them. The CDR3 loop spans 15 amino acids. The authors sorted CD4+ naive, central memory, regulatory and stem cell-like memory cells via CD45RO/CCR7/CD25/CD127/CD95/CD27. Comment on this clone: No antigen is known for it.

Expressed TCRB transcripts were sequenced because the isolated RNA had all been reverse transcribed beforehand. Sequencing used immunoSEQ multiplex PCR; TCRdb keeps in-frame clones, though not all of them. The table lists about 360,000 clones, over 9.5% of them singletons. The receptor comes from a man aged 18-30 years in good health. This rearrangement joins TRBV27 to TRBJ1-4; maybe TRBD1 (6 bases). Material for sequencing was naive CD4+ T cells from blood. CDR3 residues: CASSLRSQGREKLFF. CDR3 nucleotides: TGTGCCAGCAGTTTAAGGAGTCAGGGGCGTGAAAAACTGTTTTTT.